A selection of T cell receptor beta chains follows, all from one sample in a study of cytomegalovirus exposure and HLA in healthy donors. Data came from immunoSEQ multiplex PCR; TCRdb stores just in-frame clones and leaves some out. The data hold more than 90,000 clones, with 75% observed a single time. The specimen sequenced was PBMCs. The receptors shown here come from a man aged 50-59 years in good health and CMV-seronegative. Both conserved end residues are part of each CDR3. The order of the fields is V gene, J gene, clone size, D gene, CDR3 protein, CDR3 DNA. A D gene is named only where the DNA matches it firmly. Rows may omit the clone size; those that give it use once, few, many or a size class.

TRBV4-3	TRBJ2-1	NA	NA	CASSQGLPVESYNEQFF	TGCGCCAGCAGCCAGGGACTCCCCGTTGAGTCCTACAATGAGCAGTTCTTC
TRBV29-1	TRBJ2-1	NA	TRBD1	CSVGQGYNEQFF	TGCAGCGTTGGACAGGGCTACAATGAGCAGTTCTTC
TRBV5-1	TRBJ2-7	NA	TRBD1	CASSFGQGGSEQYF	TGCGCCAGCAGCTTCGGACAGGGAGGTAGCGAGCAGTACTTC
TRBV19	TRBJ2-1	NA	TRBD2	CASRGATSGLSEQFF	TGTGCCAGTCGAGGAGCGACTAGCGGGTTAAGTGAGCAGTTCTTC
TRBV2	TRBJ1-2	NA	NA	CASSLANYGYTF	TGTGCCAGCAGCCTCGCTAACTATGGCTACACCTTC
TRBV28	TRBJ2-3	NA	NA	CASRRKTSSTDTQYF	TGTGCCAGCCGAAGAAAGACTAGTTCCACAGATACGCAGTATTTT
TRBV4-2	TRBJ2-7	NA	NA	CASSQEWIRLASYEQYF	TGTGCCAGCAGCCAAGAATGGATAAGGCTAGCATCCTACGAGCAGTACTTC
TRBV5-4	TRBJ2-5	few	NA	CASSLYPQEQYF	TGTGCCAGCAGCTTGTACCCGCAAGAGCAGTACTTC
TRBV27	TRBJ1-6	NA	NA	CASSSGRRVGSPLHF	TGTGCCAGCAGTTCAGGGCGGAGGGTGGGGTCACCCCTCCACTTT
TRBV2	TRBJ2-2	NA	TRBD2	CASRGTSGTNTGELFF	TGTGCCAGCCGTGGGACTAGCGGGACGAACACCGGGGAGCTGTTTTTT
TRBV30	TRBJ2-1	NA	NA	CAWRGVPSARNEQFF	TGTGCCTGGAGAGGGGTTCCTTCCGCCCGCAATGAGCAGTTCTTC
TRBV7-9	TRBJ2-3	NA	NA	CATNEGTDTQYF	TGTGCCACAAATGAGGGTACAGATACGCAGTATTTT
TRBV7-8	TRBJ2-7	NA	TRBD2	CASSSRTSRYEQYF	TGTGCCAGCAGCTCCCGGACTAGCCGGTACGAGCAGTACTTC
TRBV5-6	TRBJ2-5	NA	NA	CASSLRSGTIQETQYF	TGTGCCAGCAGCTTACGATCCGGGACAATCCAAGAGACCCAGTACTTC
TRBV4-1	TRBJ1-3	NA	NA	CASSQEGAGGNTIYF	TGCGCCAGCAGCCAAGAGGGGGCGGGCGGAAACACCATATATTTT
TRBV6-5	TRBJ1-2	NA	NA	CASSYRRTGGSYGYTF	TGTGCCAGCAGTTATCGGAGAACAGGCGGGAGCTATGGCTACACCTTC
TRBV5-1	TRBJ2-1	NA	NA	CASSSGREKSNEQFF	TGCGCCAGCAGCTCGGGCAGGGAAAAATCCAATGAGCAGTTCTTC
TRBV4-1	TRBJ1-4	NA	NA	CASSQDVGATNEKLFF	TGCGCCAGCAGCCAAGATGTGGGGGCGACTAATGAAAAACTGTTTTTT
TRBV6-5	TRBJ2-3	few	NA	CASSSTFTDTQYF	TGTGCCAGCAGTTCGACTTTCACAGATACGCAGTATTTT
TRBV5-5	TRBJ2-5	NA	TRBD1	CASSLGGQGWETQYF	TGTGCCAGCAGCTTGGGTGGACAGGGGTGGGAGACCCAGTACTTC
TRBV4-1	TRBJ1-4	NA	TRBD1	CASSQGVLTGGEKLFF	TGCGCCAGCAGCCAAGGGGTGCTTACAGGGGGTGAAAAACTGTTTTTT
TRBV11-2	TRBJ1-1	few	NA	CASSPTSRNTEAFF	TGTGCCAGCAGCCCTACCTCAAGGAACACTGAAGCTTTCTTT
TRBV7-9	TRBJ2-2	NA	NA	CASSFSVSELFF	TGTGCCAGCAGCTTTTCAGTGTCAGAGCTGTTTTTT
TRBV5-1	TRBJ2-3	NA	NA	CASSLTVSTDTQYF	TGCGCCAGCAGCTTGACGGTCTCCACAGATACGCAGTATTTT
TRBV25-1	TRBJ1-1	few	NA	CASSGGPSMNTEAFF	TGTGCCAGCAGTGGAGGTCCCTCAATGAACACTGAAGCTTTCTTT
TRBV6-5	TRBJ2-3	NA	TRBD1	CASRARQGHTDTQYF	TGTGCCAGCAGGGCAAGACAGGGACACACAGATACGCAGTATTTT
TRBV30	TRBJ1-3	NA	TRBD1	CAWSADRGGNTIYF	TGTGCCTGGAGTGCAGACAGGGGAGGAAACACCATATATTTT
TRBV7-3	TRBJ2-5	NA	TRBD2	CASSSRGGTETQYF	TGTGCCAGCAGCTCCCGGGGAGGGACAGAGACCCAGTACTTC
TRBV4-2	TRBJ1-5	NA	NA	CASSDVGGYSNQPQHF	TGTGCCAGCAGCGACGTGGGGGGGTATAGCAATCAGCCCCAGCATTTT